Following are 26 T cell receptor beta chains from one sample sequenced in a study of shared clonotypes between healthy human individuals. Profiling relied on immunoSEQ multiplex PCR, and the TCRdb table lists in-frame clones only, not all of them. The data contain approximately 1,500,000 clones, roughly 96% of them singletons. Sequenced input: naive CD4+ T cells sorted from blood. The sample's subset: CD45RA+ positively selected. The receptor source for this set is a man younger than 45 in good health.

The chain carries TRBV5-6 and TRBJ2-1, with a weak D call TRBD1 (8 bases). Looked up from germline, CDR1 is SGHDT and CDR2 is YYEEEE. V lost 4 bases to trimming and J lost 4 bases, with 15 bases between them. The CDR3 totals 15 residues. CDR3 protein: CASSLGQGGYNEQFF. The CDR3 DNA is TGTGCCAGCAGCCTTGGACAGGGAGGGTACAATGAGCAGTTCTTC.

The chain combines TRBV5-4 with TRBJ2-1; TRBD2 agrees at 7 bases. Germline CDR1 SGHNT, CDR2 YYREEE (reference sequence). Trimming cost V 2 bases and J 16 bases; bases outside gene matches: 9. This CDR3 contains 12 residues. The chain's CDR3 is CASSFGGRAIFF. The CDR3 nucleotides read TGTGCCAGCAGCTTCGGAGGGAGGGCCATCTTCTTC.

The rearrangement links TRBV10-2 to TRBJ2-2; 16 bases agree with TRBD2. V trimming: 8 bases; J trimming: 5 bases; junction bases outside the gene matches: 14. Germline values: CDR1 WSHSY, CDR2 SAAADI. This CDR3 is built from 19 residues. In DNA form, the CDR3 reads TGCGCCAGCCGGAAAGGGGGACTAGCGGGAGGGGTTTGGACCGGGGAGCTGTTTTTT. It encodes CASRKGGLAGGVWTGELFF.

The rearrangement uses TRBV27 and TRBJ1-1; no definite D call. CDR3 length: 16 residues. Trimming cost V 5 bases and J 7 bases, with 23 bases left between them. Germline-derived CDR1 and CDR2 are MNHEY and SMNVEV (reference sequence). The CDR3 DNA reads as TGTGCCAGCAGTAGCATTAAGGCAGGATTAATAGGTGAAGCTTTCTTT. Its translation: CASSSIKAGLIGEAFF.

The chain carries TRBV18 and TRBJ1-2; D remains unclear. Looked up from germline, CDR1 is KGHSH and CDR2 is LQKENI. This CDR3 contains 14 residues. V lost 2 bases and J 2 bases, leaving 9 bases between the germline ends. The CDR3 spells CASSPIDINYGYTF. The CDR3 DNA follows: TGTGCCAGCTCACCAATAGACATAAACTATGGCTACACCTTC.

The gene calls are TRBV5-1 and TRBJ2-1, with 12 bases aligning to TRBD2. Germline values: CDR1 SGHRS, CDR2 YFSETQ. The CDR3 consists of 16 residues. The V and J ends lost 4 bases and 1 base, in that order; junction bases with no gene match: 3. This CDR3 reads CASSQLAGGSYNEQFF. For the CDR3, the DNA is TGCGCCAGCAGCCAGCTAGCGGGAGGGTCCTACAATGAGCAGTTCTTC.

V usage is TRBV4-3 and J usage is TRBJ1-2; D call uncertain. The CDR3 sequence is 15 residues long. CDR1 is LGHNA, CDR2 YSLEER, per germline. V was clipped by 0 bases and J by 8 bases, with 16 bases between them. CDR3 in amino acids: CASSQDSGIPSGYTF. The CDR3 nucleotides read TGCGCCAGCAGCCAAGATTCAGGAATCCCCAGCGGCTACACCTTC.

The J gene is TRBJ2-7, the V gene TRBV6-5; D is unresolved. The CDR3 is made up of 13 amino acids. V lost 2 bases and J 4 bases, leaving 9 bases between the germline ends. Germline CDR1 MNHEY, CDR2 SVGAGI. CDR3 nucleotide sequence: TGTGCCAGCAGTTACAGGGCCCTGTACGAGCAGTACTTC. Protein product: CASSYRALYEQYF.

The genes are TRBV5-1 and TRBJ2-3; D might be TRBD2 (6 bases). Germline values: CDR1 SGHRS, CDR2 YFSETQ. Trimming removed 0 bases from V and 0 bases from J, with 8 bases in between. The CDR3 consists of 15 residues. CDR3 residues: CASSLVLASTDTQYF. For the CDR3, the DNA is TGCGCCAGCAGCTTGGTCCTAGCGAGCACAGATACGCAGTATTTT.

The rearrangement uses TRBV7-9 and TRBJ2-3; D tentatively fits TRBD1 or TRBD2 (6 bases each). The length of the CDR3 is 14 residues. CDR1 SEHNR and CDR2 FQNEAQ come from the germline V gene (reference sequence). The V and J ends lost 6 bases and 8 bases respectively, with 18 bases between them. In DNA, the CDR3 is TGTGCCAGCAGTTCGGGGTGGGGGGCGAGTACGCAGTATTTT. Its translation: CASSSGWGASTQYF.

This clone was found once. CDR3 DNA sequence: TGTGCCTGGAGCACGGGCCTCTCCTACGAGCAGTACTTC. Residues: CAWSTGLSYEQYF. This sequence joins TRBV30 and TRBJ2-7, with D hard to call. This CDR3 comprises 13 residues. V was pared by 3 bases and J by 0 bases, with 9 bases between. Germline V lookup: CDR1 GTSNPN, CDR2 SVGIG (reference sequence). The full variable domain, its missing parts supplied by reference TRBV30 and TRBJ2-7, is SQTIHQWPATLVQPVGSPLSLECTVEGTSNPNLYWYRQAAGRGLQLLFYSVGIGQISSEVPQNLSASRPQDRQFILSSKKLLLSDSGFYLCAWSTGLSYEQYFGPGTRLTVT.

The chain carries TRBV16 and TRBJ1-2, with 9 bases matching TRBD1. This CDR3 contains 16 residues. V gave up 7 bases and J gave up 4 bases; unmatched junction bases: 13. From germline, CDR1 is KGHSY and CDR2 FQNENV. CDR3 protein: CASTARRDRASYGYTF. The CDR3 DNA reads as TGTGCCAGCACCGCCCGCAGGGACAGGGCCTCCTATGGCTACACCTTC. Full variable domain (remainder filled in from reference TRBV16 and TRBJ1-2): GEEVAQTPKHLVRGEGQKAKLYCAPIKGHSYVFWYQQVLKNEFKFLISFQNENVFDETGMPKERFSAKCLPNSPCSLEIQATKLEDSAVYFCASTARRDRASYGYTFGSGTRLTVV.

V gene TRBV10-3 combines with J gene TRBJ2-7, with 9 bases aligning to TRBD2. The junction had 6 bases not matched to a gene; V was cut back by 3 bases and J by 3 bases. The CDR3 is made up of 15 amino acids. The germline V gene encodes CDR1 ENHRY and CDR2 SYGVKD. The CDR3 sequence: CAISDGLAFVYEQYF. The CDR3 nucleotides are TGTGCCATCAGTGATGGACTAGCGTTCGTCTACGAGCAGTACTTC.

The chain joins TRBV7-3 to TRBJ2-3, with D unclear. Germline V gene data show CDR1 as SGHTA and CDR2 as FQGTGA. Trimming shortened V by 10 bases and J by 2 bases, and 13 bases separated the two germline ends. The CDR3 is 13 residues long. CDR3 nucleotides: TGTGCCACGAGGATGGGGATCACAGATACGCAGTATTTT. Translation gives CATRMGITDTQYF.

V and J are TRBV5-6 and TRBJ1-5; D is uncertain. Trimming took 0 bases from V and 5 from J, leaving 12 bases between them. Germline V CDR1 and CDR2: SGHDT, YYEEEE. The CDR3 totals 15 residues. CDR3 bases: TGTGCCAGCAGCTTGGCCCGTAAAGCTTATCAGCCCCAGCATTTT. It yields the protein CASSLARKAYQPQHF.

A remark on this clone: The sample contains more than one DNA sequence encoding this CDR3. The chain combines TRBV2 with TRBJ2-7; no clear D gene. V lost 4 bases and J lost 6, with 7 bases in between. The CDR3 covers 11 residues. Germline CDR1 reads SNHLY; CDR2 reads FYNNEI. CDR3 protein: CASSGGGEQYF. CDR3 sequence (DNA): TGTGCCAGCAGTGGGGGTGGCGAGCAGTACTTC.

The chain combines TRBV11-2 with TRBJ2-1; D possibly corresponds to TRBD1 (5 bases). This CDR3 region has 14 residues. CDR1 and CDR2 from the germline V gene are SGHAT and FQNNGV. V shed 3 bases and J shed 6 bases, with 12 bases lying between them. CDR3 amino acids: CASSFLTVINEQFF. CDR3 DNA sequence: TGTGCCAGCAGCTTTCTGACAGTGATCAATGAGCAGTTCTTC.

This chain joins TRBV9 and TRBJ1-1, with D tentatively TRBD1 (6 bases). CDR1 is SGDLS, CDR2 YYNGEE, per germline. V shed 0 bases and J shed 3 bases, with 18 bases lying between them. This CDR3 is built from 17 residues. CDR3 protein: CASSVGARGAADTEAFF. The CDR3 DNA reads TGTGCCAGCAGCGTAGGGGCGCGGGGGGCGGCGGACACTGAAGCTTTCTTT. The full variable domain, with the rest looked up from reference TRBV9 and TRBJ1-1, is DSGVTQTPKHLITATGQRVTLRCSPRSGDLSVYWYQQSLDQGLQFLIQYYNGEERAKGNILERFSAQQFPDLHSELNLSSLELGDSALYFCASSVGARGAADTEAFFGQGTRLTVV.

This rearrangement joins TRBV4-2 to TRBJ2-1; D remains unclear. Germline-derived CDR1 and CDR2 are LGHNA and YNFKEQ. The CDR3 sequence is 18 residues long. V lost 2 bases and J lost 0, with 17 bases in between. The CDR3 loop reads CASSQPRTTVSSYNEQFF. The CDR3, as DNA: TGTGCCAGCAGCCAACCCCGCACGACCGTCAGCTCCTACAATGAGCAGTTCTTC.

The gene calls are TRBV29-1 and TRBJ2-1; 9 nucleotides agree with TRBD2. The CDR3 spans 15 residues. The trim removed 5 bases at V and 5 bases at J, leaving 10 bases unmatched. Germline CDR1 reads SQVTM; CDR2 reads ANQGSEA. The chain's CDR3 is CSVRAGGLPHNEQFF. The CDR3 DNA follows: TGCAGCGTTCGGGCGGGAGGGCTCCCCCACAATGAGCAGTTCTTC.

The J gene is TRBJ2-5, the V gene TRBV10-1; TRBD2 agrees at 9 bases. V shed 0 bases, J shed 1 base, and the junction held 3 bases outside the gene matches. The CDR3 has 16 residues. The germline V gene has CDR1 WNHNN and CDR2 SYGVQD (reference sequence). The CDR3 bases are TGCGCCAGCAGTGAGTCTAGGACTAGCGCCCAAGAGACCCAGTACTTC. Encoded protein: CASSESRTSAQETQYF.

The chain uses TRBV27 and TRBJ2-7; 7 bases match TRBD2. The CDR3 sequence is 15 residues long. The V segment lost 6 bases and the J segment 3 bases; nucleotides outside the gene matches: 11. The germline CDR1 and CDR2 sequences are MNHEY and SMNVEV (reference sequence). CDR3 amino acids: CASRTSGNPLYEQYF. In nucleotides, the CDR3 is TGTGCCAGCAGGACAAGCGGGAATCCCCTCTACGAGCAGTACTTC.

This sequence joins TRBV7-3 and TRBJ2-1, with 7 bases lining up with TRBD2. The CDR3 totals 14 residues. V shed 4 bases and J 8 bases; nucleotides not matched to a gene: 8. Germline CDR1 is SGHTA and CDR2 is FQGTGA. In DNA form, the CDR3 reads TGTGCCAGCAGCTCTCGGGATGCGGGGGATGAGCAGTTCTTC. Protein product: CASSSRDAGDEQFF.

The rearrangement links TRBV27 to TRBJ2-7, with 12 bases that match TRBD2. Germline CDR1 is MNHEY and CDR2 is SMNVEV (reference sequence). This CDR3 region has 17 residues. Losses at the gene ends were 5 bases for V and 2 bases for J; bases not matched to a gene: 10. As DNA, the CDR3 is TGTGCCAGCAGTCTCGCCCCAGGACTAGCGGGAACCTACGAGCAGTACTTC. It translates to CASSLAPGLAGTYEQYF.

This clone has only a few counts. This chain links TRBV7-2 with TRBJ1-1, with D possibly matching TRBD1 (5 bases). The CDR3 is made up of 15 amino acids. V lost 0 bases and J 5 bases, leaving 13 bases between the germline ends. Germline CDR1 reads SGHTA; CDR2 reads FQGNSA. The CDR3 sequence is CASSLAAAGKTEAFF. CDR3 nucleotide sequence: TGTGCCAGCAGCTTAGCAGCAGCAGGGAAGACTGAAGCTTTCTTT.

The chain carries TRBV28 and TRBJ1-1; 7 bases are a match to TRBD1. CDR1 is MDHEN, CDR2 SYDVKM, per germline. The CDR3 sequence is 16 residues long. Trimming took 4 bases from V and 6 from J; bases not matched to a gene: 14. The CDR3 sequence is CASSSQDRVDPPEAFF. The CDR3 DNA reads TGTGCCAGCAGTTCACAAGACAGGGTGGACCCTCCTGAAGCTTTCTTT.